These 14 T cell receptor beta chains share one sample of origin, sequenced in a study of shared clonotypes between healthy human individuals. This table comes from immunoSEQ multiplex PCR, and its TCRdb copy is limited to in-frame clones, with some not included. In the table there are approximately 1,000,000 clones, roughly 80% of which are singletons. The sample comprised memory CD4+ T cells from PBMCs. Subset here: CD45RA-negative fraction. These receptors were obtained from a man aged 18 to 30 in good health. Some clones in this sample may be carry-over from other donors' samples.

As to this clone: The sample carries other DNA sequences with the same CDR3. The chain employs TRBV6-1 and TRBJ2-7; tentative D call: TRBD2 (5 bases). Trimming took off 6 bases at V and 1 base at J, with 10 bases between the two ends. Germline V gene sequence: CDR1 MNHNS, CDR2 SASEGT. There are 13 residues in the CDR3. The CDR3 bases are TGTGCCAGCAGGGCGGGTAGTTCCTACGAGCAGTACTTC. Its translation: CASRAGSSYEQYF.

This chain connects TRBV27 to TRBJ1-5; TRBD1 might be the D (5 bases). V was cut by 0 bases and J by 0 bases, with 12 bases left in between. Germline assignment: CDR1 MNHEY and CDR2 SMNVEV (reference sequence). CDR3 length: 17 amino acids. The CDR3 bases are TGTGCCAGCAGTTTATCGTTCAGGGTGGGTAGCAATCAGCCCCAGCATTTT. It specifies CASSLSFRVGSNQPQHF.

This chain links TRBV9 with TRBJ1-1, with 8 bases aligning to TRBD1. This CDR3 is 14 amino acids long. J lost 3 bases, V lost 4 bases, and 5 bases had no gene match. The V gene's germline CDR1 is SGDLS and CDR2 YYNGEE. The CDR3 loop is CASSPSDRDTEAFF. The CDR3 region has the DNA TGTGCCAGCAGCCCCTCGGACAGGGACACTGAAGCTTTCTTT. The whole variable domain, filled in from reference TRBV9 and TRBJ1-1, reads DSGVTQTPKHLITATGQRVTLRCSPRSGDLSVYWYQQSLDQGLQFLIQYYNGEERAKGNILERFSAQQFPDLHSELNLSSLELGDSALYFCASSPSDRDTEAFFGQGTRLTVV.

The CDR3 region has the DNA TGCAGCGTTCCAGGACTAGCGGGAGCGGATACGCAGTATTTT. As protein: CSVPGLAGADTQYF. The chain carries TRBV29-1 and TRBJ2-3, with TRBD2 matching over 13 bases. This CDR3 is 14 amino acids long. Germline values: CDR1 SQVTM, CDR2 ANQGSEA. J gave up 6 bases and V 5 bases, and 5 bases lay outside the gene matches.

In regard to this clone: The same CDR3 also results from other DNA sequences found in this sample. V gene TRBV30 combines with J gene TRBJ1-5; possible D gene TRBD1, 6 bases. Germline V CDR1 and CDR2: GTSNPN, SVGIG (reference sequence). The V and J ends lost 5 bases and 0 bases respectively, with 11 bases between them. The CDR3 extends over 14 amino acids. CDR3 bases: TGTGCCTGGGATACAGGGTATAGCAATCAGCCCCAGCATTTT. This gives the protein CAWDTGYSNQPQHF.

This clone came up many times. In DNA form, the CDR3 reads TGTGCCTGGAGCCCTCAAGTGGATCAGCCCCAGCATTTT. This encodes CAWSPQVDQPQHF. V is TRBV30 and J is TRBJ1-5; D uncertain. V was trimmed by 3 bases and J by 5 bases, leaving 11 bases between them. The CDR3 is 13 amino acids. CDR1 and CDR2 (germline): GTSNPN, SVGIG (reference sequence). Looking up the rest from reference TRBV30 and TRBJ1-5 gives the full variable domain: SQTIHQWPATLVQPVGSPLSLECTVEGTSNPNLYWYRQAAGRGLQLLFYSVGIGQISSEVPQNLSASRPQDRQFILSSKKLLLSDSGFYLCAWSPQVDQPQHFGDGTRLSIL.

J is TRBJ1-4 and V is TRBV5-4, with a tentative D call TRBD1 (5 bases). Germline values: CDR1 SGHNT, CDR2 YYREEE (reference sequence). Trimming took 2 bases from V and 2 from J, leaving 7 bases between them. The CDR3 runs 14 residues. CDR3 loop: CASSFGGTNEKLFF. CDR3 sequence (DNA): TGTGCCAGCAGCTTCGGGGGTACTAATGAAAAACTGTTTTTT.

This rearrangement joins TRBV4-1 to TRBJ2-5; no definite D call. CDR3 length: 15 amino acids. The V gene lost 0 bases and the J gene lost 0 bases, with 8 bases spanning the gap. Germline loops: CDR1 MGHRA, CDR2 YSYEKL. CDR3 in amino acids: CASSQDPADQETQYF. The CDR3 DNA reads TGCGCCAGCAGCCAAGATCCGGCGGACCAAGAGACCCAGTACTTC.

The gene calls are TRBV7-6 and TRBJ2-5; TRBD2 might be the D (6 bases). V shed 0 bases and J shed 2 bases, with 10 bases lying between them. This CDR3 is 15 amino acids long. Germline CDR1 reads SGHVS; CDR2 reads FNYEAQ. CDR3 sequence: CASSLAAGPQETQYF. CDR3 bases: TGTGCCAGCAGCTTAGCGGCGGGGCCGCAAGAGACCCAGTACTTC. The whole variable domain, remainder taken from reference TRBV7-6 and TRBJ2-5, is GAGVSQSPRYKVTKRGQDVALRCDPISGHVSLYWYRQALGQGPEFLTYFNYEAQQDKSGLPNDRFSAERPEGSISTLTIQRTEQRDSAMYRCASSLAAGPQETQYFGPGTRLLVL.

This chain uses TRBV4-2 with TRBJ2-1; 16 bases align to TRBD2. The CDR3 has 18 residues. V was pared by 4 bases and J by 4 bases, with 7 bases of the junction left unmatched. Germline V gives CDR1 LGHNA, CDR2 YNFKEQ. For the CDR3, the DNA is TGTGCCAGCAGCCCGGGACTAGCGGGAGGGGGGATATACAATGAGCAGTTCTTC. Amino acids: CASSPGLAGGGIYNEQFF.

CDR3 DNA: TGCGCCAGCAGCCAGTTTGGGGCAAGCACAGCTAACTATGGCTACACCTTC. This gives the protein CASSQFGASTANYGYTF. The rearrangement uses TRBV4-3 and TRBJ1-2; D might be TRBD1 (5 bases). The CDR3 extends over 17 amino acids. The germline V gene has CDR1 LGHNA and CDR2 YSLEER. Trimming removed 3 bases from V and 0 bases from J, with 17 bases in between.

This clone was counted only a few times. The rearrangement uses TRBV7-9 and TRBJ1-1; D unclear. The germline V gene has CDR1 SEHNR and CDR2 FQNEAQ (reference sequence). The CDR3 runs 15 residues. V lost 1 base to trimming and J lost 0 bases, with 9 bases between them. In nucleotides, the CDR3 is TGTGCCAGCAGCTTAGGTTCGATTATGAACACTGAAGCTTTCTTT. This codes for CASSLGSIMNTEAFF.

The rearrangement links TRBV28 to TRBJ1-2, with D possibly being TRBD1 (5 bases). V lost 4 bases and J 4 bases, leaving 10 bases between the germline ends. This CDR3 is 13 amino acids long. CDR1 is MDHEN, CDR2 SYDVKM, per germline. This CDR3 reads CASSSRQPYGYTF. DNA of the CDR3: TGTGCCAGCAGTTCCAGACAGCCCTATGGCTACACCTTC.

In the case of this clone: The same CDR3 also results from other DNA sequences found in this sample. The chain is built from TRBV4-2 and TRBJ2-3, with 9 bases aligning to TRBD2. V lost 5 bases and J lost 3; bases outside the gene matches: 3. Germline CDR1 is LGHNA and CDR2 is YNFKEQ. The length of the CDR3 is 14 residues. CDR3 residues: CASSGAGGTDTQYF. The CDR3 DNA is TGTGCCAGCAGCGGGGCGGGAGGGACAGATACGCAGTATTTT.